One and the same sample provided the 16 T cell receptor beta chains below, sequenced in a study of T-cell reconstitution after alpha-beta-depleted transplantation in children (TCRdb year 2016). The method behind the library was PCR. The instrument given in TCRdb is Illumina HiSeq 2500. Molecular barcoding was employed in the preparation of TCR libraries, with unique molecular identifiers being used to normalize TCRbeta repertoire quantification. TCRdb trimmed public reads at Q25 via fastp, called clones via MiXCR and kept in-frame beta chains. Rows are unified per CDR3 protein, each entry keeping the most common DNA and genes. This sample is represented by about 110,000 distinct CDR3 sequences; 10% of them were singletons. Together, the top ten hold more than 7% of the sample. Sequencing used PBMCs from the stem cell graft donor, obtained from the stem cell graft. The origin of the receptors is a human donor who donated a stem cell graft to a child with acute lymphoblastic leukemia.

This clonotype was seen repeatedly, ten times or more. The rearrangement joins TRBV5-1 to TRBJ2-7, with D uncertain. Trimming pared 0 bases from V and 6 bases from J, leaving 10 bases between. This CDR3 contains 13 residues. The germline V gene encodes CDR1 SGHRS and CDR2 YFSETQ. The CDR3, as DNA: TGCGCCAGCAGCTTGGATGCGAGAGGCGAGCAGTACTTC. Protein: CASSLDARGEQYF. Looking up the rest from reference TRBV5-1 and TRBJ2-7 gives the full variable domain: KAGVTQTPRYLIKTRGQQVTLSCSPISGHRSVSWYQQTPGQGLQFLFEYFSETQRNKGNFPGRFSGRQFSNSRSEMNVSTLELGDSALYLCASSLDARGEQYFGPGTRLTVT.

V is TRBV5-4 and J is TRBJ2-7; tentative D call: TRBD1 (8 bases). V dropped 4 bases and J dropped 4 bases, with 18 bases sitting between them. The CDR3 totals 15 residues. Germline loops: CDR1 SGHNT, CDR2 YYREEE (reference sequence). DNA of the CDR3: TGTGCCAGCAGCCTGGGCGACAGGGGAGGGTACGAGCAGTACTTC. It translates to CASSLGDRGGYEQYF.

About this clonotype itself: A much more abundant neighbour one base away suggests this may be a read error. The chain has TRBV7-2 and TRBJ2-2, with D perhaps being TRBD1 or TRBD2 (7 bases each). CDR1 and CDR2 from the germline V gene are SGHTA and FQGNSA. The germline V and J ends were trimmed by 5 bases and 5 bases, with 18 bases remaining between them. The CDR3 contains 16 residues. For the CDR3, the DNA is TGTGCCAGCAGCGTCCAGGGGGGGGCTGGGACCGGGGAGCTGTTTTTT. Translation gives CASSVQGGAGTGELFF.

This clonotype came up many times. J is TRBJ2-5 and V is TRBV5-1, with 12 positions matching TRBD2. The CDR3 consists of 16 residues. Germline CDR1 reads SGHRS; CDR2 reads YFSETQ. V was clipped by 3 bases and J by 4 bases; unmatched bases: 7. CDR3 in DNA: TGCGCCAGCAGCTATGGGACTAGCGGGCCCGTAGAGACCCAGTACTTC. Encoded protein: CASSYGTSGPVETQYF.

As concerns this clonotype: This may stem from a read error, because a much larger clone lies one nucleotide away. Without the conserved terminal phenylalanine or tryptophan, this CDR3 likely stems from a read error. The V and J genes are TRBV5-6 and TRBJ1-2; D is possibly TRBD1 (6 bases). This CDR3 is built from 14 residues. V dropped 7 bases and J dropped 4 bases, with 17 bases sitting between them. The V gene's germline CDR1 is SGHDT and CDR2 YYEEEE. CDR3 amino acids: CASRTDRLGYGYTS. Written as DNA, the CDR3 is TGTGCCAGCCGCACAGACAGGTTGGGCTATGGCTACACCTCC.

V and J are TRBV19 and TRBJ2-1; 11 positions agree with TRBD1. V shed 3 bases, J shed 9 bases, and the junction held 10 bases outside the gene matches. The CDR3 extends over 16 amino acids. Germline assignment: CDR1 LNHDA and CDR2 SQIVND (reference sequence). CDR3 sequence reads: CASSIVRDRGEGEQFF. CDR3 sequence (DNA): TGTGCCAGTAGTATCGTCCGGGACAGGGGGGAAGGTGAGCAGTTCTTC.

This clonotype was seen repeatedly, ten times or more. This chain uses TRBV27 with TRBJ2-5, with TRBD1 matching over 9 bases. The germline CDR1 and CDR2 sequences are MNHEY and SMNVEV (reference sequence). V lost 8 bases, J lost 3 bases, and 4 bases stayed unmatched. The CDR3 is 13 amino acids. Here the CDR3 reads CASGTGWEETQYF. The DNA for the CDR3 is TGTGCCAGCGGGACAGGGTGGGAAGAGACCCAGTACTTC.

This clonotype has ten or more counts. The V and J genes are TRBV4-1 and TRBJ2-7; D not resolved. CDR3 length equals 16 residues. Germline-derived CDR1 and CDR2 are MGHRA and YSYEKL. Trimming stripped 0 bases from V and 0 bases from J, with 12 bases between. The CDR3 here is CASSQDRVILSYEQYF. The CDR3 nucleotides read TGCGCCAGCAGCCAAGATAGGGTCATTCTCTCCTACGAGCAGTACTTC.

This clonotype has at least ten counts. The chain links TRBV6-2 or TRBV6-3 to TRBJ2-3; 10 positions agree with TRBD2. After removal of 7 bases from V and 5 bases from J, the junction contained 12 bases not matched to a gene. The CDR3 covers 16 residues. Per germline, CDR1 MNHEY and CDR2 SVGEGT. CDR3 sequence (DNA): TGTGCCAGCACTACCCATAGCGGGAGGAAGAAAGATACGCAGTATTTT. Protein: CASTTHSGRKKDTQYF.

The chain has TRBV6-2 or TRBV6-3 and TRBJ2-3; 12 bases fit TRBD2. The CDR3 runs to 18 residues. Germline V gene sequence: CDR1 MNHEY, CDR2 SVGEGT. Trimming at V came to 4 bases and at J to 4 bases, leaving 12 bases not matched to a gene. The CDR3 here is CASSLRLAGEHGADTQYF. The CDR3 nucleotides are TGTGCCAGCAGTTTACGACTAGCGGGAGAACACGGGGCAGATACGCAGTATTTT.

The J gene is TRBJ2-5, the V gene TRBV5-4; TRBD2 agrees at 11 bases. CDR1 SGHNT and CDR2 YYREEE come from the germline V gene (reference sequence). The CDR3 runs to 16 residues. V shed 4 bases, J shed 2 bases, and the junction held 7 bases outside the gene matches. The CDR3 spells CASSHPRLAGQETQYF. The CDR3 DNA reads TGTGCCAGCAGCCACCCTCGACTAGCGGGGCAAGAGACCCAGTACTTC.

A remark on this clonotype: A much larger clonotype is one base distant, so this may be a read error. The rearrangement links TRBV6-6 to TRBJ1-5; D not certain. The CDR3 loop spans 12 amino acids. Trimming left V 3 bases short and J 8 bases short, with 8 bases between. Germline CDR1 MNHNY, CDR2 SVGAGI (reference sequence). The CDR3 coding sequence is TGTGCCAGCAGTTATAGTGTGGAGCCCCAGCATTTT. This encodes CASSYSVEPQHF.

This clonotype was picked up many times. At one boundary the junction diverges from the germline segment, which might be a read error. The V call is TRBV29-1, the J call TRBJ2-1; TRBD2 aligns across 7 bases. From germline, CDR1 is SQVTM and CDR2 ANQGSEA. There are 17 residues in the CDR3. CDR3 amino acids: CSVKVADWTRNLPERFF. CDR3 bases: TGCAGCGTAAAGGTCGCCGATTGGACTAGAAACCTCCCGGAGCGGTTCTTC.

This clonotype was observed many times. The V and J genes are TRBV7-9 and TRBJ2-5; a weak D match, TRBD1 (5 bases). The V and J ends lost 5 bases and 4 bases respectively, with 14 bases between them. CDR1 and CDR2 from the germline V gene are SEHNR and FQNEAQ (reference sequence). The CDR3 runs to 14 residues. CDR3 nucleotides: TGTGCCAGCAGCCCACCCTGGGGCTCAGAGACCCAGTACTTC. It translates to CASSPPWGSETQYF. The whole variable domain, remainder taken from reference TRBV7-9 and TRBJ2-5, is DTGVSQNPRHKITKRGQNVTFRCDPISEHNRLYWYRQTLGQGPEFLTYFQNEAQLEKSRLLSDRFSAERPKGSFSTLEIQRTEQGDSAMYLCASSPPWGSETQYFGPGTRLLVL.

V and J are TRBV5-4 and TRBJ1-3, with 11 bases that match TRBD1. Germline V gives CDR1 SGHNT, CDR2 YYREEE (reference sequence). V lost 3 bases to trimming and J lost 1 base; unmatched junction nucleotides: 3. The CDR3 covers 16 residues. DNA for the CDR3: TGTGCCAGCAGCTGGACAGGGGGCGCATCTGGAAACACCATATATTTT. Its protein product is CASSWTGGASGNTIYF.

This clonotype was seen at least ten times. The V and J genes are TRBV29-1 and TRBJ2-3; the match to TRBD1 covers 8 bases. The junction had 12 bases not matched to a gene; V was cut back by 6 bases and J by 4 bases. The CDR3 extends over 15 amino acids. Germline CDR1 is SQVTM and CDR2 is ANQGSEA. The CDR3 sequence is CSVGSPDRESDTQYF. For the CDR3, the DNA is TGCAGCGTCGGCAGCCCGGACAGGGAGTCAGATACGCAGTATTTT.